This TCR beta chain originates from a study of blood T cell repertoires in COVID-19 (dated by TCRdb to 2020 to 2021). Turning to the overall study: Samples covering the acute and convalescent phases of COVID-19 were provided by collaborators in the United States, Italy and Spain. The material from the prospective study consisted of cDNA or gDNA derived from T cells, B-cell-depleted T cells, or PBMCs. Subjects who had been exposed to COVID-19, were actively infected with it, or had recovered from it provided the deeply sampled blood TCRbeta repertoires that made up the dataset. A freely available public database, intended as a resource for researchers studying the immune response to SARS-CoV-2, is where the repertoires were released. The samples were drawn from the first 160 participants of the ongoing ImmuneRACE study and from 1,254 subjects provided by 6 global collaborators. Sample metadata almost always included a de-identified subject ID, COVID-19 status, age in years and sex. Where available, HLA class I and class II types were obtained from metadata supplied by the sample provider rather than from assay-based typing.

The CDR1 and CDR2 encoded by the germline V gene are SGHDT and YYEEEE. There are 15 amino acids in the CDR3, from cysteine to phenylalanine inclusive. Only the CDR3 DNA is retained, 45 bases long and in frame from the first base. Cut back by 0 bases and 0 bases, the V and J ends lie 8 bases apart. Collaborating institutions collected whole blood in K2EDTA tubes following their own protocols. Collaborator samples were shipped for TCRbeta analysis as frozen whole blood, isolated PBMCs, or DNA extracted from either sample type. About this clone: It has no known antigen specificity. There are no base qualities to consult, and no much larger clone falls within one base.

TCRbeta CDR3 regions were amplified from genomic DNA by means of the immunoSEQ Assay, a bias-controlled multiplex PCR. On the study's bioinformatics: The number of nucleated cells in each sample was estimated by amplification of reference gene primers within the assay. To quantify the absolute abundance of each unique TCRbeta CDR3 rearrangement, sequence reads were collapsed and filtered. For each sample, productive Simpson clonality was calculated as the square root of Simpson's diversity index over productive rearrangements. TCRdb's version of the immuneACCESS table is confined to in-frame rearrangements and falls short of the full clone set. An unresolved V gene accounts for under half of the shortfall where checked; the remainder is of unknown origin. Clone size and the V and J calls come from that table; the DNA yielded D and trimming. This sample lists about 160,000 clones; more than 70% were detected once. 10% to 13% of the sample is taken by the ten largest.

Study-wide findings and limitations: The quantity of clinical and demographic metadata differed by source and by participant and was supplied without curation.

The sample taken for sequencing was peripheral blood. The receptor chain draws on TRBV5-6 and TRBJ2-3; no D gene call is confident. This TCR derives from a woman over 75 with active or convalescent COVID-19. The CDR3 region has the sequence CASSLVTRSTDTQYF. The DNA sequence is given as TGTGCCAGCAGCTTGGTCACACGTAGCACAGATACGCAGTATTTT. Extended through the reference TRBV5-6 and TRBJ2-3 proteins, this CDR3 yields the full variable domain: DAGVTQSPTHLIKTRGQQVTLRCSPKSGHDTVSWYQQALGQGPQFIFQYYEEEERQRGNFPDRFSGHQFPNYSSELNVNALLLGDSALYLCASSLVTRSTDTQYFGPGTRLTVL.